This TCR beta chain was documented in a study of T cell responses to AZD1222 COVID-19 vaccine. Whole-study results and caveats: Females outnumbered males among donors, who were mostly white British; clonal diversity was possibly underestimated. Seropositive status at baseline applied to only 6 or 7 AZD1222 recipients.

Libraries were prepared by immunoSEQ multiplex PCR; TCRdb keeps only in-frame clonotypes and omits some of them. The table includes nearly 100,000 clones, 70% to 90% detected once. Turning to this clone: Its target is not known.

Per germline, CDR1 MNHEY and CDR2 SVGAGI. The V gene lost 7 bases and the J gene lost 2 bases, with 11 bases spanning the gap. The CDR3 covers 14 residues. This TCR came from an adult in good health. The specimen comprised peripheral blood, sampled on day 0 of AZD1222 vaccination. The V call is TRBV6-5, the J call TRBJ2-2, with D unresolved. CDR3 DNA sequence: TGTGCCAGCAAAAGACGCCGAAACACCGGGGAGCTGTTTTTT. This gives the protein CASKRRRNTGELFF.